The T cell receptor (beta chain) under discussion was sequenced for a study of response to subunit inactivated influenza vaccine. CDR1 is SGDLS, CDR2 YYNGEE, per germline. This CDR3 is built from 16 residues. Deletions cut 4 bases from V and 2 bases from J, with 17 bases between. Notes on the study in general: It was suggested by the authors that few new T cells are recruited by each seasonal influenza vaccination.

In the case of this clonotype: Its antigen is not known.

TCRdb re-derived calls from the RT-PCR reads in MiXCR, one entry per CDR3 protein. This table has under 850,000 distinct CDR3 sequences, about 18% appearing once. This TCR was sampled from a man aged 50 or older who received an inactivated influenza vaccine. The material sequenced was PBMCs from blood, taken about 5 days after vaccination. The chain joins TRBV9 to TRBJ2-3; the D gene could be TRBD1 or TRBD2 (6 bases each). CDR3 nucleotides: TGTGCCAGCAGCCCGAACCAGGGGAGGTCCACAGATACGCAGTATTTT. As protein: CASSPNQGRSTDTQYF. The whole variable domain, remainder taken from reference TRBV9 and TRBJ2-3, is DSGVTQTPKHLITATGQRVTLRCSPRSGDLSVYWYQQSLDQGLQFLIQYYNGEERAKGNILERFSAQQFPDLHSELNLSSLELGDSALYFCASSPNQGRSTDTQYFGPGTRLTVL.